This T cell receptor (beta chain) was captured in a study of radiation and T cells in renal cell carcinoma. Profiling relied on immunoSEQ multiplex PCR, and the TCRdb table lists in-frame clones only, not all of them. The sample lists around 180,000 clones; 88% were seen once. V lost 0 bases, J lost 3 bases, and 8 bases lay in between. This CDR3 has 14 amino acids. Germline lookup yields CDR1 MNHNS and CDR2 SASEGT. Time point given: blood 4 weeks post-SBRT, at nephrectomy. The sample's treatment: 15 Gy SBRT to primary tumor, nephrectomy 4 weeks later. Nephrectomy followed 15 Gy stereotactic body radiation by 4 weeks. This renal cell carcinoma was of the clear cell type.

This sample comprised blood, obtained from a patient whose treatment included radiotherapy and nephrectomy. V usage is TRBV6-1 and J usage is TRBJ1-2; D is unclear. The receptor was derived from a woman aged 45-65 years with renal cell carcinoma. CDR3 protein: CASSEAVSYYGYTF. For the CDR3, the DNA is TGTGCCAGCAGTGAAGCGGTCTCTTACTATGGCTACACCTTC.